The 24 T cell receptor beta chains listed next were all sequenced from one sample in a study of Graves' ophthalmopathy and Graves' hyperthyroidism. Amplification of TCR beta CDR3 regions used RNA transcripts. HTBI primers were used in a first-round RT-PCR, which preceded a second-round multiplex PCR. TCRdb called the multiplex PCR reads again in MiXCR, with one record for every CDR3 protein. The sample contains about 480,000 distinct CDR3 sequences, approximately 15% of which appear only once. Material for sequencing was blood. These TCRs come from a woman in her twenties or thirties with Graves' ophthalmopathy.

This clonotype was seen at least ten times. The conserved final phenylalanine or tryptophan is absent from the CDR3, which likely points to a read error. The J gene is TRBJ2-5, the V gene TRBV6-5, with D perhaps being TRBD1 or TRBD2 (5 bases each). The CDR3 totals 15 residues. Trimming removed 4 bases from V and 0 bases from J, with 12 bases in between. Looked up from germline, CDR1 is MNHEY and CDR2 is SVGAGI. The CDR3 spells CASSLGTAYQETQYL. DNA of the CDR3: TGTGCCAGCAGTTTAGGGACCGCGTACCAAGAGACCCAGTACCTC.

This clonotype has just a few counts. The chain is built from TRBV3-1 and TRBJ1-2, with D unclear. The CDR3 covers 15 residues. Trimming stripped 0 bases from V and 5 bases from J, with 13 bases between. Per the germline V gene, CDR1 is LGHDT and CDR2 is YNNKEL (reference sequence). This chain's CDR3 is CASSQDRDTPYGYTF. The CDR3 DNA follows: TGTGCCAGCAGCCAAGATCGAGACACCCCTTATGGCTACACCTTC.

Many counts were recorded for this clonotype. This sequence joins TRBV28 and TRBJ1-2; D perhaps matches TRBD1 (6 bases). The length of the CDR3 is 14 residues. The germline V gene encodes CDR1 MDHEN and CDR2 SYDVKM. V was cut by 5 bases and J by 1 base, with 11 bases left in between. Written as DNA, the CDR3 is TGTGCCAGCAGTACCGGGACACTTAACTATGGCTACACCTTC. Translation gives CASSTGTLNYGYTF.

The sample holds many counts of this clonotype. V is TRBV14 and J is TRBJ1-2; perhaps TRBD1 as D (6 bases). Trimming left V 0 bases short and J 5 bases short, with 7 bases between. Germline V gene lookup returns CDR1 SGHDN and CDR2 FVKESK. The CDR3 loop spans 13 amino acids. CDR3 DNA: TGTGCCAGCAGCCAAGACGGGACATATGGCTACACCTTC. Residues: CASSQDGTYGYTF. Full variable domain (remainder filled in from reference TRBV14 and TRBJ1-2): EAGVTQFPSHSVIEKGQTVTLRCDPISGHDNLYWYRRVMGKEIKFLLHFVKESKQDESGMPNNRFLAERTGGTYSTLKVQPAELEDSGVYFCASSQDGTYGYTFGSGTRLTVV.

For this clonotype: The junction and the germline gene differ at one end; a read error may be behind it. The chain employs TRBV7-8 and TRBJ1-1; 7 nucleotides match TRBD1. This CDR3 has 13 residues. Looked up from germline, CDR1 is SGHVS and CDR2 is FQNEAQ. The CDR3 sequence: CASSHGTVSEACF. Here the CDR3 DNA reads TGTGCCAGCAGCCACGGGACAGTTTCTGAAGCTTGCTTT.

The J gene is TRBJ2-7, the V gene TRBV6-1; the match to TRBD2 covers 10 bases. There are 17 residues in the CDR3. The germline V gene encodes CDR1 MNHNS and CDR2 SASEGT. With 5 bases clipped from V and 4 bases from J, the junction kept 14 bases outside the gene matches. The CDR3 sequence is CASSPRTSGGGLYEQYF. The CDR3 DNA sequence: TGTGCCAGCAGTCCTCGGACTAGCGGCGGGGGGTTGTACGAGCAGTACTTC.

This clonotype was seen many times. The chain links TRBV6-1 to TRBJ1-1; D call uncertain. The germline V gene has CDR1 MNHNS and CDR2 SASEGT. The CDR3 is 14 amino acids. V shed 5 bases and J shed 2 bases, with 12 bases lying between them. CDR3 sequence reads: CASSPVGVNTEAFF. CDR3 DNA: TGTGCCAGCAGTCCGGTAGGCGTTAACACTGAAGCTTTCTTT.

At least ten counts were recorded for this clonotype. The chain employs TRBV28 and TRBJ1-5; TRBD1 matches 7 bases. CDR3 size: 16 residues. V lost 1 base, J lost 5 bases, and 8 bases stayed unmatched. CDR1 MDHEN and CDR2 SYDVKM come from the germline V gene. The DNA for the CDR3 is TGTGCCAGCAGTTTATCCCTACCCAGGGGGGATCAGCCCCAGCATTTT. This gives the protein CASSLSLPRGDQPQHF.

The chain has TRBV27 and TRBJ1-5; D is possibly TRBD1 (5 bases). The CDR3 contains 14 residues. V lost 8 bases to trimming and J lost 7 bases, with 18 bases between them. Germline V gives CDR1 MNHEY, CDR2 SMNVEV (reference sequence). Here the CDR3 DNA reads TGTGCCAGCTGGCAGGGAACTAGCAGCCAGCCCCAGCATTTT. This gives the protein CASWQGTSSQPQHF.

The chain has TRBV30 and TRBJ2-7; D remains unclear. V lost 5 bases, J lost 7 bases, and 3 bases lay in between. The CDR3 contains 8 residues. Germline CDR1 and CDR2: GTSNPN and SVGIG (reference sequence). The CDR3 bases are TGTGCCTGGGGGGAGCAGTACTTC. It yields the protein CAWGEQYF.

This clonotype was seen a handful of times. The gene calls are TRBV2 and TRBJ2-6; D could derive from TRBD1 or TRBD2 (6 bases each). The CDR3 consists of 19 residues. The germline V gene encodes CDR1 SNHLY and CDR2 FYNNEI. V was clipped by 5 bases and J by 0 bases, with 20 bases between them. CDR3 in amino acids: CASSRWGARESSGANVLTF. In DNA form, the CDR3 reads TGTGCCAGCAGTCGCTGGGGGGCGCGAGAGAGCTCTGGGGCCAACGTCCTGACTTTC.

This clonotype has just a few counts. The chain joins TRBV6-1 to TRBJ1-1, with D hard to call. CDR1 is MNHNS, CDR2 SASEGT, per germline. Trimming shortened V by 8 bases and J by 6 bases, and 10 bases separated the two germline ends. The CDR3 covers 11 residues. In DNA form, the CDR3 reads TGTGCCAGCCTTTCCCCGTCTGAAGCTTTCTTT. Encoded protein: CASLSPSEAFF.

This clonotype was recorded at least ten times. The rearrangement uses TRBV11-2 and TRBJ1-2; TRBD1 is a possible D gene (6 bases). V was pared by 6 bases and J by 4 bases, with 12 bases between. The CDR3 extends over 13 amino acids. CDR1 SGHAT and CDR2 FQNNGV come from the germline V gene. The CDR3 loop reads CASSHEQGYGYTF. The CDR3 DNA follows: TGTGCCAGCAGTCATGAACAGGGCTATGGCTACACCTTC.

V gene TRBV6-1 combines with J gene TRBJ1-1; possible D gene TRBD1, 6 bases. The CDR3 totals 11 residues. Germline lookup yields CDR1 MNHNS and CDR2 SASEGT. Trimming pared 6 bases from V and 11 bases from J, leaving 13 bases between. The CDR3 spells CASRGAPRAFF. CDR3 sequence (DNA): TGTGCCAGCAGGGGGGCGCCAAGGGCTTTCTTT.

This clonotype has ten or more counts. The rearrangement links TRBV10-3 to TRBJ1-1; TRBD1 might be the D (5 bases). Germline values: CDR1 ENHRY, CDR2 SYGVKD. V dropped 6 bases and J dropped 7 bases, with 12 bases sitting between them. This CDR3 contains 12 residues. The CDR3, as DNA: TGTGCCATCAGGCTGACAGCCGGTGAAGCTTTCTTT. Amino acids: CAIRLTAGEAFF.

This clonotype was seen at least ten times. The gene calls are TRBV20-1 and TRBJ2-5, with D perhaps given as TRBD1 or TRBD2 (5 bases each). The CDR3 is made up of 14 amino acids. V lost 1 base to trimming and J lost 9 bases, with 18 bases between them. Germline V gene sequence: CDR1 DFQATT, CDR2 SNEGSKA (reference sequence). The CDR3 protein is CSARVDRLVGAQYF. In DNA, the CDR3 is TGCAGTGCTAGAGTCGATCGTCTGGTGGGGGCCCAGTACTTC.

This chain connects TRBV6-1 to TRBJ1-1, with a possible D match to TRBD1 (5 bases). Germline V gives CDR1 MNHNS, CDR2 SASEGT. The length of the CDR3 is 12 residues. Deletions cut 6 bases from V and 3 bases from J, with 8 bases between. CDR3 nucleotides: TGTGCCAGCAGCCACAGGTACACTGAAGCTTTCTTT. Its translation is CASSHRYTEAFF.

This clonotype was recorded many times. The V call is TRBV6-5, the J call TRBJ2-7, with TRBD2 matching 10 bases. V gave up 10 bases and J gave up 3 bases; unmatched junction bases: 6. CDR3 length: 13 residues. Germline-derived CDR1 and CDR2 are MNHEY and SVGAGI. Here the CDR3 reads CATGLAADYEQYF. CDR3 nucleotides: TGTGCCACCGGACTAGCGGCCGACTACGAGCAGTACTTC.

This clonotype was detected ten times or more. The chain carries TRBV28 and TRBJ1-6; D perhaps matches TRBD1 (5 bases). The CDR3 consists of 14 residues. V was trimmed by 6 bases and J by 5 bases, leaving 11 bases between them. CDR1 MDHEN and CDR2 SYDVKM come from the germline V gene. CDR3 region: CASREGTNNSPLHF. The CDR3 bases are TGTGCCAGCAGGGAAGGGACTAATAATTCACCCCTCCACTTT.

This clonotype was observed many times. The chain recombines TRBV11-2 with TRBJ2-5; D perhaps matches TRBD2 (6 bases). The CDR3 runs 15 residues. V was clipped by 2 bases and J by 5 bases, with 15 bases between them. The germline V gene encodes CDR1 SGHAT and CDR2 FQNNGV. The CDR3 loop is CASSLRGGAPETQYF. The CDR3 region has the DNA TGTGCCAGCAGCTTAAGAGGCGGGGCCCCCGAGACCCAGTACTTC.

This clonotype was observed at least ten times. The chain recombines TRBV13 with TRBJ1-3, with a tentative D call TRBD1 (5 bases). Germline lookup yields CDR1 PRHDT and CDR2 FYEKMQ (reference sequence). This CDR3 is built from 15 residues. V was trimmed by 8 bases and J by 2 bases, leaving 16 bases between them. This CDR3 reads CASRNVGVAGNTIYF. The CDR3 DNA is TGTGCCAGCCGCAACGTGGGGGTCGCTGGAAACACCATATATTTT.

This clonotype has ten or more counts. The chain links TRBV24-1 to TRBJ2-5, with 9 bases matching TRBD1. There are 15 residues in the CDR3. Germline lookup yields CDR1 KGHDR and CDR2 SFDVKD. V shed 1 base and J 3 bases; nucleotides not matched to a gene: 2. CDR3 in DNA: TGTGCCACCAGTGATTTTGGACAGGGGAAAGAGACCCAGTACTTC. This encodes CATSDFGQGKETQYF.

This clonotype was found many times. The rearrangement links TRBV19 to TRBJ1-1; a weak D match, TRBD1 (5 bases). V was trimmed by 6 bases and J by 4 bases, leaving 12 bases between them. Germline V CDR1 and CDR2: LNHDA, SQIVND (reference sequence). The CDR3 spans 13 residues. CDR3 DNA: TGTGCCAGTAGCGGCAGGGATGCCACTGAAGCTTTCTTT. Protein: CASSGRDATEAFF.

This chain connects TRBV13 to TRBJ1-2; D is perhaps TRBD1 (6 bases). V shed 5 bases and J shed 6 bases, with 13 bases lying between them. This CDR3 region has 13 residues. Germline assignment: CDR1 PRHDT and CDR2 FYEKMQ (reference sequence). The CDR3, as DNA: TGTGCCAGCAGCACGGCGGGGGCTCATGGCTACACCTTC. Its protein product is CASSTAGAHGYTF.